The sequence of this TCR beta chain was determined in a study of early T cells in non-severe SARS-CoV-2 infection. Study-level background: The chains were unpaired, and the sequenced material was bulk RNA from unsorted whole blood.

Per germline, CDR1 DFQATT and CDR2 SNEGSKA (reference sequence). The CDR3 loop spans 13 amino acids. V was clipped by 1 base and J by 5 bases; unmatched bases: 5. This clonotype was seen a few times. Antigen specificity is unknown. Findings and caveats of the study: VDJdb matching skewed toward anti-spike CD8 responses, missing private and CD4 specificities.

Each cDNA molecule carried a unique molecular identifier. TCRdb fed the 5' RACE reads into MiXCR, producing one record per CDR3 protein. The table shows approximately 63,000 distinct CDR3 sequences, with around 5.7% occurring only once. The chain couples TRBV20-1 to TRBJ2-7; TRBD2 agrees at 7 bases. Here the sequenced sample was whole blood, taken at baseline. The sequence derives from an adult who was a healthcare worker with PCR-confirmed SARS-CoV-2 infection or an uninfected control (not recorded which). The CDR3 coding sequence is TGCAGTGCTAGAGGCGGGGGAATACACGAGCAGTACTTC. It specifies CSARGGGIHEQYF.